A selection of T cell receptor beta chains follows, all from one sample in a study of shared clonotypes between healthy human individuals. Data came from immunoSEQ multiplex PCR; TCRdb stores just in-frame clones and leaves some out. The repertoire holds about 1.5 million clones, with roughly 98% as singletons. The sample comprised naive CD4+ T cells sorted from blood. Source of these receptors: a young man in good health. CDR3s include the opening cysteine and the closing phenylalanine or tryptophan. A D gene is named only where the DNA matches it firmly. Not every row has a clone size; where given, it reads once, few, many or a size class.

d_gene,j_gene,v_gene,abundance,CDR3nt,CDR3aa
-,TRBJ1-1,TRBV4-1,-,TGCGCCAGCAGCCAAGGACCGACAGTTATTTGGACTGAAGCTTTCTTT,CASSQGPTVIWTEAFF
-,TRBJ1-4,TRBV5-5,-,TGTGCCAGCACCATGCTGGTCGGTGAAAAACTGTTTTTT,CASTMLVGEKLFF
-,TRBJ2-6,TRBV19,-,TGTGCCAGTGCAGACTCTGGGGCCAACGTCCTGACTTTC,CASADSGANVLTF
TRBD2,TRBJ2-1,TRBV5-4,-,TGTGCCAGCAGCCCGAGTACCCGGTGGACTAGCGGGAGGGGTAATGAGCAGTTCTTC,CASSPSTRWTSGRGNEQFF
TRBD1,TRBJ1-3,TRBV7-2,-,TGTGCCAGCAGCTGGACCGGGACAGGCTCTGGAAACACCATATATTTT,CASSWTGTGSGNTIYF
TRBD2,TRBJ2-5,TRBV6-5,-,TGTGCCAGCGGGCGGGAGGCCCGGGAGACCCAGTACTTC,CASGREARETQYF
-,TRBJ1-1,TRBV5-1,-,TGCGCCAGCAGCTTGGCCGAGGGAAGAGAAGCTTTCTTT,CASSLAEGREAFF
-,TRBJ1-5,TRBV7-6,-,TGTGCCAGCAGCCGTAGACAGGATCAGCCCCAGCATTTT,CASSRRQDQPQHF
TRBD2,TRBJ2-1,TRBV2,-,TGTGCCAGCAGTGAAGCATGGCTAGCGGACTACAATGAGCAGTTCTTC,CASSEAWLADYNEQFF
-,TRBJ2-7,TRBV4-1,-,TGCGCCAGCAGCCAGGGAACAGGGTACGGGTACGAGCAGTACTTC,CASSQGTGYGYEQYF
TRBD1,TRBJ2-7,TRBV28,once,TGTGCCAGCGGCCCACCAGGGGGTAGGTACGAGCAGTACTTC,CASGPPGGRYEQYF
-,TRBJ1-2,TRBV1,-,TGCACCAGCAGCCAAGAGGGAAACAGGGGAGGCTATGGCTACACCTTC,CTSSQEGNRGGYGYTF
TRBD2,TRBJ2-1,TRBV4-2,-,TGTGCCAGCAGCCAAGATTCGGCTAGCGGGAGATCCGATTCCTACAATGAGCAGTTCTTC,CASSQDSASGRSDSYNEQFF
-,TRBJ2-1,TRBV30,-,TGTGCCTGGACCAAAGCGACCTACAATGAGCAGTTCTTC,CAWTKATYNEQFF
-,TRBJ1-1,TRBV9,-,TGTGCCAGCAGCCTAGGGGGAGGGAATACTGAAGCTTTCTTT,CASSLGGGNTEAFF
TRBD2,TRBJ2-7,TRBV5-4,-,TGTGCCAGCAGCGCTCCGGGACTAGCGGACTCCTACGAGCAGTACTTC,CASSAPGLADSYEQYF
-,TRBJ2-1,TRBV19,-,TGTGCCAGTATGGTGACTCCCATTAACAATGAGCAGTTCTTC,CASMVTPINNEQFF
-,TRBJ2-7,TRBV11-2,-,TGTGCCAGCAGCACACAGGGTTACGAGCAGTACTTC,CASSTQGYEQYF
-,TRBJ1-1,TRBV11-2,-,TGTGCCAGCAGCGGTAGGGCCCAGTGGGGGAAGAACACTGAAGCTTTCTTT,CASSGRAQWGKNTEAFF